One and the same sample provided the 28 T cell receptor beta chains below, sequenced in a study of CD8+ T cells in alopecia areata. RNA extraction was followed by reverse transcription into cDNA, which acted as the sequencing template. Libraries were prepared by immunoSEQ multiplex PCR; TCRdb keeps only in-frame clonotypes and omits some of them. This table has about 23,000 clones, under 60% appearing once. Specimen: NKG2D-high CD8+ T cells sorted from blood. Source of these receptors: a human donor with alopecia areata.

With respect to this clone: Different DNA sequences within this sample yield the same CDR3. The V gene is TRBV27, the J gene TRBJ2-1; 12 nucleotides match TRBD2. Germline assignment: CDR1 MNHEY and CDR2 SMNVEV (reference sequence). This CDR3 has 17 residues. After removal of 4 bases from V and 0 bases from J, the junction contained 4 bases not matched to a gene. CDR3 DNA: TGTGCCAGCAGTTCGATGACTAGCGGGAGCTCCTACAATGAGCAGTTCTTC. This encodes CASSSMTSGSSYNEQFF.

The chain links TRBV28 to TRBJ1-5; D is uncertain. The ends were cut back, 4 bases at V and 6 bases at J, with 10 bases in the middle. The germline CDR1 and CDR2 sequences are MDHEN and SYDVKM. This CDR3 is built from 13 residues. CDR3 nucleotides: TGTGCCAGCAGTTCCAATCAGATTCAGCCCCAGCATTTT. Amino acid sequence: CASSSNQIQPQHF.

This chain connects TRBV5-4 to TRBJ2-1, with 12 bases identical to TRBD2. This CDR3 is built from 15 residues. V dropped 1 base and J dropped 9; count of bases not matched to a gene: 5. The V gene's germline CDR1 is SGHNT and CDR2 YYREEE (reference sequence). CDR3 bases: TGTGCCAGCAGCTTGCGACTAGCGGGAGAAGGTGAGCAGTTCTTC. This codes for CASSLRLAGEGEQFF.

The rearrangement links TRBV6-5 to TRBJ2-5, with D hard to call. This CDR3 is 14 amino acids long. The germline V gene has CDR1 MNHEY and CDR2 SVGAGI. Trimming left V 5 bases short and J 2 bases short, with 12 bases between. DNA of the CDR3: TGTGCCAGCAGTCCAGACACATTTCAAGAGACCCAGTACTTC. Residues: CASSPDTFQETQYF.

The sample holds a few counts of this clone. The chain carries TRBV7-9 and TRBJ1-2, with D possibly TRBD1 on 5 matching bases. Trimming left V 6 bases short and J 7 bases short, with 24 bases between. The CDR3 is 16 amino acids. Germline values: CDR1 SEHNR, CDR2 FQNEAQ (reference sequence). CDR3 loop: CASRLPGIEIGAGYTF. The DNA for the CDR3 is TGTGCCAGCAGATTACCGGGTATTGAGATTGGGGCTGGCTACACCTTC.

V usage is TRBV5-1 and J usage is TRBJ2-7; 7 nucleotides match TRBD2. The germline V gene encodes CDR1 SGHRS and CDR2 YFSETQ. The J segment lost 5 bases and the V segment lost 0 bases, leaving 5 bases of the junction unmatched. The CDR3 is 14 residues long. CDR3 amino acids: CASSLELAYDEQYF. The CDR3 nucleotides read TGCGCCAGCAGCTTGGAACTAGCGTACGACGAGCAGTACTTC.

The chain has TRBV27 and TRBJ2-7; perhaps D is TRBD1 or TRBD2 (6 bases each). CDR1 and CDR2 from the germline V gene are MNHEY and SMNVEV (reference sequence). The CDR3 loop spans 20 amino acids. V was pared by 6 bases and J by 3 bases, with 33 bases between. The CDR3 region is CASRPPWSLGLGGTHYEQYF. The CDR3 nucleotides are TGTGCCAGCAGACCCCCTTGGTCTTTGGGGTTGGGGGGCACTCACTACGAGCAGTACTTC.

This clone was recorded once. The chain has TRBV28 and TRBJ2-6; D is unresolved. V lost 9 bases and J lost 0, with 21 bases in between. This CDR3 has 18 amino acids. Per the germline V gene, CDR1 is MDHEN and CDR2 is SYDVKM. CDR3 bases: TGTGCCAGGGAACTCCTTGTGTTTGTCAGCTCTGGGGCCAACGTCCTGACTTTC. Translated, it gives CARELLVFVSSGANVLTF.

The sample holds a few counts of this clone. This rearrangement joins TRBV5-1 to TRBJ1-1; TRBD1 matches at 9 bases. CDR1 is SGHRS and CDR2 is YFSETQ in the germline V gene. The CDR3 sequence is 16 residues long. The junction had 12 bases not matched to a gene; V was cut back by 3 bases and J by 6 bases. CDR3 coding DNA: TGCGCCAGCAGCTCTTGGGGGACAGGGTTCTTCCCTGAAGCTTTCTTT. It encodes CASSSWGTGFFPEAFF. Full variable domain (outside the CDR3, taken from reference TRBV5-1 and TRBJ1-1): KAGVTQTPRYLIKTRGQQVTLSCSPISGHRSVSWYQQTPGQGLQFLFEYFSETQRNKGNFPGRFSGRQFSNSRSEMNVSTLELGDSALYLCASSSWGTGFFPEAFFGQGTRLTVV.

The chain is built from TRBV6-6 and TRBJ2-5; maybe TRBD2 (5 bases). Trimming stripped 6 bases from V and 5 bases from J, with 16 bases between. The V gene's germline CDR1 is MNHNY and CDR2 SVGAGI (reference sequence). The CDR3 has 14 residues. The CDR3 bases are TGTGCCAGCAGCCCAATCGGGCAGCGGGAGACCCAGTACTTC. Its translation: CASSPIGQRETQYF.

The chain's CDR3 is CASSWPTRTGTIYEQYF. The CDR3 DNA reads TGTGCCAGCAGCTGGCCCACTCGGACAGGGACGATCTACGAGCAGTACTTC. The rearrangement uses TRBV11-2 and TRBJ2-7; the match to TRBD1 covers 8 bases. CDR3 length: 17 amino acids. V was clipped by 4 bases and J by 3 bases; unmatched bases: 14. Germline-derived CDR1 and CDR2 are SGHAT and FQNNGV.

The chain joins TRBV25-1 to TRBJ1-1, with D tentatively TRBD1 (6 bases). Trimming removed 1 base at V and 4 bases at J, with 13 bases between. There are 15 residues in the CDR3. Per the germline V gene, CDR1 is MGHDK and CDR2 is SYGVNS. CDR3 DNA: TGTGCCAGCAGTGAATTCGACAGGAGATCCACTGAAGCTTTCTTT. It codes for CASSEFDRRSTEAFF.

This chain links TRBV7-8 with TRBJ2-7; D assignment may be TRBD1 or TRBD2 (5 bases each). V lost 3 bases and J 2 bases, leaving 8 bases between the germline ends. This CDR3 is 13 amino acids long. Germline values: CDR1 SGHVS, CDR2 FQNEAQ. DNA of the CDR3: TGTGCCAGCAGCTTTGGGGGACCCTACGAGCAGTACTTC. Translating it yields CASSFGGPYEQYF.

This clone appeared a few times. It is likely a read error: a sequence one base away is far more abundant. Other nucleotide sequences in the sample specify the same CDR3. The chain joins TRBV4-1 to TRBJ2-1; 14 bases map to TRBD2. The CDR3 spans 16 residues. Germline-derived CDR1 and CDR2 are MGHRA and YSYEKL. Trimming cost V 5 bases and J 5 bases; bases outside gene matches: 5. CDR3 sequence reads: CASSVTGLAGDNEQFF. In DNA, the CDR3 is TGCGCCAGCAGCGTAACGGGACTAGCGGGAGACAATGAGCAGTTCTTC.

This clone was recorded once. V and J are TRBV7-3 and TRBJ2-1; either TRBD1 or TRBD2 may fit D (5 bases each). CDR3 length equals 16 residues. The ends were cut back, 5 bases at V and 8 bases at J, with 22 bases in the middle. Germline loops: CDR1 SGHTA, CDR2 FQGTGA. DNA for the CDR3: TGTGCCAGCAGCCCGAAGATTGGGACGACTCCCCATGAGCAGTTCTTC. It is translated as CASSPKIGTTPHEQFF.

In this sample, this clone turned up many times. The chain uses TRBV7-9 and TRBJ2-1; a weak D match, TRBD2 (5 bases). Trimming removed 10 bases from V and 4 bases from J, with 11 bases in between. The CDR3 spans 12 residues. Germline values: CDR1 SEHNR, CDR2 FQNEAQ (reference sequence). CDR3 DNA: TGTGCCACCGTACTAGATTACAATGAGCAGTTCTTC. It is translated as CATVLDYNEQFF.

This sequence joins TRBV7-8 and TRBJ2-1; 10 nucleotides line up with TRBD2. The CDR3 covers 16 residues. Per germline, CDR1 SGHVS and CDR2 FQNEAQ. Trimming cost V 2 bases and J 6 bases; bases outside gene matches: 7. The CDR3 DNA is TGTGCCAGCAGCTTACCAGCGGGAGGGATAGGCAATGAGCAGTTCTTC. Translating it yields CASSLPAGGIGNEQFF. The whole variable domain, filled in from reference TRBV7-8 and TRBJ2-1, reads GAGVSQSPRYKVAKRGQDVALRCDPISGHVSLFWYQQALGQGPEFLTYFQNEAQLDKSGLPSDRFFAERPEGSVSTLKIQRTQQEDSAVYLCASSLPAGGIGNEQFFGPGTRLTVL.

There are a few counts of this clone. The chain couples TRBV7-9 to TRBJ2-7; possible D gene TRBD1, 6 bases. V lost 5 bases and J lost 0, with 17 bases in between. CDR1 is SEHNR, CDR2 FQNEAQ, per germline (reference sequence). CDR3 length equals 16 residues. The chain's CDR3 is CASSPSQGSGSYEQYF. The CDR3 bases are TGTGCCAGCAGCCCCTCTCAGGGGTCCGGCTCCTACGAGCAGTACTTC.

This clone was counted only a few times. CDR3 bases: TGTGCCAGCAGCCTGGGACTAGCGGGGCCTATGGAGACCCAGTACTTC. Translation: CASSLGLAGPMETQYF. This chain connects TRBV5-6 to TRBJ2-5, with 13 bases matching TRBD2. The germline CDR1 and CDR2 sequences are SGHDT and YYEEEE. Losses at the gene ends were 4 bases for V and 5 bases for J; bases not matched to a gene: 8. The CDR3 is 16 residues long.

This clone has only a few counts. The CDR3 loop reads CAISEYRDRPTDTQYF. The CDR3 coding sequence is TGTGCCATCAGTGAGTACCGGGACAGACCCACAGATACGCAGTATTTT. The rearrangement links TRBV10-3 to TRBJ2-3; 7 bases map to TRBD1. Unmatched junction bases numbered 6, after V lost 1 base and J lost 2 bases. The CDR3 is made up of 16 amino acids. Germline V gives CDR1 ENHRY, CDR2 SYGVKD.

This clone was detected only a few times. This rearrangement joins TRBV29-1 to TRBJ2-1; unclear D gene. Germline V lookup: CDR1 SQVTM, CDR2 ANQGSEA. Trimming pared 1 base from V and 5 bases from J, leaving 12 bases between. CDR3 length equals 14 residues. The CDR3 protein is CSVEGLEQNNEQFF. CDR3 nucleotide sequence: TGCAGCGTTGAAGGCTTAGAGCAAAACAATGAGCAGTTCTTC.

The CDR3 DNA reads as TGTGCCAGCAGCTCGGGGGAGACCCAGTACTTC. It yields the protein CASSSGETQYF. The chain has TRBV7-9 and TRBJ2-5, with a weak D call TRBD2 (5 bases). The germline V gene encodes CDR1 SEHNR and CDR2 FQNEAQ (reference sequence). V was cut by 4 bases and J by 5 bases, with 5 bases left in between. This CDR3 is built from 11 residues.

The chain couples TRBV7-2 to TRBJ2-1; TRBD2 aligns across 7 bases. V shed 3 bases, J shed 0 bases, and the junction held 11 bases outside the gene matches. The CDR3 is made up of 18 amino acids. The germline V gene has CDR1 SGHTA and CDR2 FQGNSA. CDR3 amino acids: CASSLSGRGGSSYNEQFF. The CDR3 DNA reads as TGTGCCAGCAGCTTGTCGGGGCGCGGCGGGAGCTCCTACAATGAGCAGTTCTTC. Full variable domain (missing parts from reference TRBV7-2 and TRBJ2-1): GAGVSQSPSNKVTEKGKDVELRCDPISGHTALYWYRQSLGQGLEFLIYFQGNSAPDKSGLPSDRFSAERTGGSVSTLTIQRTQQEDSAVYLCASSLSGRGGSSYNEQFFGPGTRLTVL.

The V and J genes are TRBV2 and TRBJ2-3; perhaps TRBD2 as D (6 bases). V dropped 7 bases and J dropped 0 bases, with 14 bases sitting between them. The CDR3 covers 15 residues. The germline CDR1 and CDR2 sequences are SNHLY and FYNNEI. In DNA, the CDR3 is TGTGCCAGCACCCGCGGGGCCTCTAGCACAGATACGCAGTATTTT. Translated: CASTRGASSTDTQYF.

The rearrangement links TRBV28 to TRBJ1-5; D is unresolved. The CDR3 length is 15 residues. With 7 bases removed from V and 2 bases from J, the gap between germline ends came to 15 bases. Germline V gives CDR1 MDHEN, CDR2 SYDVKM. The CDR3: CASTAPRSGNQPQHF. The DNA for the CDR3 is TGTGCCAGCACCGCCCCCCGGAGCGGCAATCAGCCCCAGCATTTT.

The chain links TRBV5-1 to TRBJ2-3; 10 bases align to TRBD2. V lost 1 base and J lost 2; bases outside the gene matches: 7. The CDR3 has 17 amino acids. CDR1 is SGHRS and CDR2 is YFSETQ in the germline V gene. As DNA, the CDR3 is TGCGCCAGCAGCTTGAATATAGCGGGAGGAGACACAGATACGCAGTATTTT. It translates to CASSLNIAGGDTDTQYF. Complete variable domain (other parts from reference TRBV5-1 and TRBJ2-3): KAGVTQTPRYLIKTRGQQVTLSCSPISGHRSVSWYQQTPGQGLQFLFEYFSETQRNKGNFPGRFSGRQFSNSRSEMNVSTLELGDSALYLCASSLNIAGGDTDTQYFGPGTRLTVL.

This chain links TRBV14 with TRBJ2-1, with 8 bases aligning to TRBD2. The V segment lost 4 bases and the J segment 9 bases; nucleotides outside the gene matches: 8. The CDR3 length is 14 residues. CDR1 and CDR2 from the germline V gene are SGHDN and FVKESK. The CDR3 here is CASSLPGLDPEQFF. CDR3 in DNA: TGTGCCAGCAGCCTACCGGGACTAGATCCTGAGCAGTTCTTC.

The chain links TRBV28 to TRBJ2-1; D gene uncertain. V was clipped by 11 bases and J by 9 bases, with 5 bases between them. The CDR3 has 8 amino acids. CDR1 is MDHEN and CDR2 is SYDVKM in the germline V gene. In DNA form, the CDR3 reads TGTGCCGCTGGTGAGCAGTTCTTC. It is translated as CAAGEQFF.